One sample yielded the 11 T cell receptor beta chains listed below, sequenced in a study of response to subunit inactivated influenza vaccine. TCRdb re-called the RT-PCR reads with MiXCR, one entry per CDR3 protein. The repertoire holds 650,000 or so distinct CDR3 sequences, 14% seen once, with about 7.4% in the top ten. Sequenced here: PBMCs from blood, sampled roughly 2 weeks before vaccination. All receptors derive from a man in his fifties or sixties who received an inactivated influenza vaccine.

V and J are TRBV6-9 and TRBJ2-3, with D unclear. Trimming cost V 5 bases and J 0 bases, with 6 bases left between them. The CDR3 consists of 13 residues. The germline V gene encodes CDR1 MNHGY and CDR2 SVAAGI. Here the CDR3 reads CASSNLSTDTQYF. The CDR3 DNA reads TGTGCCAGCAGTAATCTGAGCACAGATACGCAGTATTTT.

The J gene is TRBJ2-3, the V gene TRBV27; 9 nucleotides line up with TRBD2. Germline loops: CDR1 MNHEY, CDR2 SMNVEV (reference sequence). V was pared by 5 bases and J by 3 bases, with 9 bases of the junction left unmatched. The CDR3 covers 16 residues. CDR3 sequence: CASSGRTSERTDTQYF. CDR3 DNA sequence: TGTGCCAGCAGTGGGAGGACTAGCGAAAGGACAGATACGCAGTATTTT.

This clonotype was seen a handful of times. The chain is built from TRBV6-5 and TRBJ2-7; possible D gene TRBD1, 5 bases. CDR3 length: 15 residues. Trimming cost V 0 bases and J 2 bases, with 11 bases left between them. Germline CDR1 is MNHEY and CDR2 is SVGAGI. CDR3 sequence (DNA): TGTGCCAGCAGTTACTCTATTGCAGGGCCCTACGAGCAGTACTTC. Translation gives CASSYSIAGPYEQYF.

This rearrangement joins TRBV20-1 to TRBJ2-5, with TRBD2 identical over 12 bases. J gave up 0 bases and V 5 bases, and 10 bases lay outside the gene matches. This CDR3 spans 17 amino acids. The germline V gene encodes CDR1 DFQATT and CDR2 SNEGSKA (reference sequence). In DNA form, the CDR3 reads TGCAGTGCTGGAAAGCTAGCGGGAGGGCCGGACCAAGAGACCCAGTACTTC. Translation gives CSAGKLAGGPDQETQYF.

This rearrangement joins TRBV20-1 to TRBJ1-5; D gene uncertain. Germline loops: CDR1 DFQATT, CDR2 SNEGSKA (reference sequence). V lost 3 bases, J lost 0 bases, and 6 bases lay in between. This CDR3 has 13 amino acids. This CDR3 is CSASHNSNQPQHF. CDR3 nucleotides: TGCAGTGCTAGTCACAATAGCAATCAGCCCCAGCATTTT.

The chain recombines TRBV20-1 with TRBJ2-7; 9 nucleotides align to TRBD1. There are 14 residues in the CDR3. In germline, CDR1 is DFQATT, CDR2 SNEGSKA (reference sequence). V gave up 5 bases and J gave up 4 bases; unmatched junction bases: 9. This CDR3 is CSAAPGQGWYEQYF. CDR3 DNA: TGCAGTGCTGCCCCCGGACAGGGGTGGTACGAGCAGTACTTC.

The sample holds a few counts of this clonotype. The chain has TRBV7-9 and TRBJ2-1; 9 nucleotides line up with TRBD1. The germline gives CDR1 SEHNR, CDR2 FQNEAQ (reference sequence). The CDR3 is 15 amino acids. Losses at the gene ends were 5 bases for V and 8 bases for J; bases not matched to a gene: 10. CDR3 sequence reads: CASSRTGARLHEQFF. In DNA, the CDR3 is TGTGCCAGCAGCAGGACAGGGGCGCGGCTGCATGAGCAGTTCTTC.

The J gene is TRBJ2-7, the V gene TRBV21-1; TRBD1, the D gene given by the table, was not confirmed from the DNA. TRBV21-1 is annotated as a pseudogene. This CDR3 is 13 amino acids long. This CDR3 is CASSAPGTDEQYF. The CDR3, as DNA: TGTGCCAGCAGCGCCCCCGGGACGGACGAGCAGTACTTC.

There are many counts of this clonotype. The chain carries TRBV14 and TRBJ2-1; no reliable D call. Germline CDR1 and CDR2: SGHDN and FVKESK. The length of the CDR3 is 13 residues. V was trimmed by 1 base and J by 9 bases, leaving 10 bases between them. CDR3 sequence reads: CASSQGGVGEQFF. The CDR3 region has the DNA TGTGCCAGCAGCCAAGGTGGGGTTGGTGAGCAGTTCTTC.

This clonotype was seen only a few times. Here the CDR3 DNA reads TGTGCCAGCAGTTTAGCGCTAACCGGGGGTGTAGGCTACACCTTC. Protein sequence: CASSLALTGGVGYTF. The rearrangement uses TRBV12-3 or TRBV12-4 and TRBJ1-2; weak D call: TRBD1 (5 bases). The length of the CDR3 is 15 residues. Trimming cost V 0 bases and J 8 bases, with 16 bases left between them.

This clonotype was observed a handful of times. The chain joins TRBV6-1 to TRBJ1-3; 7 positions match TRBD1. The CDR3 runs 15 residues. Looked up from germline, CDR1 is MNHNS and CDR2 is SASEGT. Trimming at V came to 4 bases and at J to 8 bases, leaving 11 bases not matched to a gene. The CDR3 region is CASSGRTGRGDTIYF. DNA for the CDR3: TGTGCCAGCAGTGGCCGGACAGGAAGAGGGGACACCATATATTTT.